This T cell receptor beta chain appears in the sequencing data of a study of neoadjuvant nivolumab and ipilimumab in lung cancer. Sequencing used immunoSEQ multiplex PCR; TCRdb keeps in-frame clones, though not all of them. This table has over 25,000 clones, about 92% appearing once. Trimming took 4 bases from V and 0 from J, leaving 18 bases between them. Germline V gene lookup returns CDR1 SQVTM and CDR2 ANQGSEA. This CDR3 contains 16 residues. Sequencing used peripheral blood, obtained after neoadjuvant nivolumab, alone or with ipilimumab, at or shortly before surgery. This receptor was taken from an adult with non-small cell lung cancer. The chain combines TRBV29-1 with TRBJ1-1; D call uncertain. The CDR3 DNA reads TGCAGCGTTGCCCGATCGGTAGAACAGCTGAACACTGAAGCTTTCTTT. Its translation: CSVARSVEQLNTEAFF.